A selection of T cell receptor beta chains follows, all from one sample in a study of OX40 agonist ivuxolimab in advanced cancers. Clones were sequenced by immunoSEQ multiplex PCR, and TCRdb holds only the in-frame ones, with some missing. The table lists 25,000 to 30,000 clones, about four fifths of them singletons. The starting material was CD4+ or CD8+ T cells sorted from blood, obtained in a trial of the OX40 agonist ivuxolimab. The receptor source for this set is an adult with an advanced solid tumor such as melanoma, head and neck, liver or kidney cancer. CDR3s include the opening cysteine and the closing phenylalanine or tryptophan. Fields, in order: CDR3 protein, CDR3 DNA, D gene, V gene, J gene, clone size. D genes are given only for firm matches. Size values are once, few and many counts, or a class for expanded clones, and some rows have none.

CDR3aa: CASSNRGRYGYTF
CDR3nt: TGTGCCAGCAGCAACAGGGGGCGGTATGGCTACACCTTC
d_gene: TRBD1
v_gene: TRBV5-6
j_gene: TRBJ1-2
abundance: NA

CDR3aa: CASSHPDRLSTEAFF
CDR3nt: TGCGCCAGCAGCCACCCGGACAGGTTGAGCACTGAAGCTTTCTTT
d_gene: TRBD1
v_gene: TRBV4-1
j_gene: TRBJ1-1
abundance: NA

CDR3aa: CASSGGTGSNEQFF
CDR3nt: TGTGCCAGCAGCGGGGGGACAGGGAGCAATGAGCAGTTCTTC
d_gene: TRBD1
v_gene: TRBV5-5
j_gene: TRBJ2-1
abundance: few

CDR3aa: CASFDRVFGNTIYF
CDR3nt: TGTGCCAGTTTCGACAGGGTGTTCGGAAACACCATATATTTT
d_gene: TRBD1
v_gene: TRBV2
j_gene: TRBJ1-3
abundance: NA

CDR3aa: CASSQAQSGTEAFF
CDR3nt: TGCGCCAGCAGCCAAGCCCAGAGTGGCACTGAAGCTTTCTTT
d_gene: NA
v_gene: TRBV4-1
j_gene: TRBJ1-1
abundance: once

CDR3aa: CATSSVSRGSGGELFF
CDR3nt: TGTGCCACCAGCAGTGTATCCCGGGGGTCTGGAGGGGAGCTGTTTTTT
d_gene: NA
v_gene: TRBV15
j_gene: TRBJ2-2
abundance: NA

CDR3aa: CAWEGTGSSGNTIYF
CDR3nt: TGTGCCTGGGAAGGGACTGGAAGCTCTGGAAACACCATATATTTT
d_gene: NA
v_gene: TRBV30
j_gene: TRBJ1-3
abundance: once

CDR3aa: CASSIGGIVNTEAFF
CDR3nt: TGTGCCAGTAGTATTGGGGGGATTGTGAACACTGAAGCTTTCTTT
d_gene: NA
v_gene: TRBV19
j_gene: TRBJ1-1
abundance: NA

CDR3aa: CASSLTDTQYF
CDR3nt: TGTGCCAGCAGCCTGACAGATACGCAGTATTTT
d_gene: NA
v_gene: TRBV11-2
j_gene: TRBJ2-3
abundance: once

CDR3aa: CASGLGAGYTF
CDR3nt: TGTGCTAGTGGTTTGGGCGCTGGCTACACCTTC
d_gene: NA
v_gene: TRBV12-5
j_gene: TRBJ1-2
abundance: hyperexpanded

CDR3aa: CASTSGVEQYF
CDR3nt: TGTGCCAGCACTAGCGGGGTCGAGCAGTACTTC
d_gene: TRBD2
v_gene: TRBV5-6
j_gene: TRBJ2-7
abundance: NA

CDR3aa: CSAPMWRSTGELFF
CDR3nt: TGCAGCGCACCGATGTGGAGAAGCACCGGGGAGCTGTTTTTT
d_gene: NA
v_gene: TRBV29-1
j_gene: TRBJ2-2
abundance: once

CDR3aa: CASRQTGGTDTQYF
CDR3nt: TGTGCCAGCAGGCAGACAGGAGGCACAGATACGCAGTATTTT
d_gene: NA
v_gene: TRBV6-5
j_gene: TRBJ2-3
abundance: NA

CDR3aa: CASSRTGGALDTEAFF
CDR3nt: TGTGCCAGCAGTCGAACAGGGGGCGCCTTGGACACTGAAGCTTTCTTT
d_gene: TRBD1
v_gene: TRBV7-3
j_gene: TRBJ1-1
abundance: NA

CDR3aa: CASTTTSGVDTQYF
CDR3nt: TGTGCCAGTACCACGACTAGCGGGGTAGATACGCAGTATTTT
d_gene: TRBD2
v_gene: TRBV19
j_gene: TRBJ2-3
abundance: medium-sized

CDR3aa: CASSLVGADTQYF
CDR3nt: TGTGCCAGCAGCTTGGTGGGGGCAGATACGCAGTATTTT
d_gene: NA
v_gene: TRBV11-3
j_gene: TRBJ2-3
abundance: NA

CDR3aa: CASSQRGRIVAYGYTF
CDR3nt: TGTGCCAGCAGCCAACGGGGACGTATTGTTGCCTATGGCTACACCTTC
d_gene: NA
v_gene: TRBV14
j_gene: TRBJ1-2
abundance: NA

CDR3aa: CASSLDRAYEQYF
CDR3nt: TGCGCCAGCAGCTTGGACAGAGCCTACGAGCAGTACTTC
d_gene: NA
v_gene: TRBV5-1
j_gene: TRBJ2-7
abundance: NA

CDR3aa: CAWRPGTGATEAFF
CDR3nt: TGTGCCTGGAGACCCGGGACAGGGGCCACTGAAGCTTTCTTT
d_gene: TRBD1
v_gene: TRBV30
j_gene: TRBJ1-1
abundance: NA

CDR3aa: CASSTIWDRNTGELFF
CDR3nt: TGTGCCAGCTCAACAATCTGGGACAGGAACACCGGGGAGCTGTTTTTT
d_gene: TRBD1
v_gene: TRBV18
j_gene: TRBJ2-2
abundance: NA

CDR3aa: CASSALLAGKGTGELFF
CDR3nt: TGTGCCAGCAGCGCCTTACTAGCGGGGAAGGGTACCGGGGAGCTGTTTTTT
d_gene: TRBD2
v_gene: TRBV9
j_gene: TRBJ2-2
abundance: NA

CDR3aa: CASSWSIGTGGYEQYF
CDR3nt: TGTGCCAGTAGTTGGTCGATAGGGACAGGGGGCTACGAGCAGTACTTC
d_gene: TRBD1
v_gene: TRBV19
j_gene: TRBJ2-7
abundance: once

CDR3aa: CASSDARGNWGTEAFF
CDR3nt: TGTGCCAGCAGCGACGCCCGAGGGAACTGGGGTACTGAAGCTTTCTTT
d_gene: NA
v_gene: TRBV7-8
j_gene: TRBJ1-1
abundance: NA

CDR3aa: CASSYSEGGGNTIYF
CDR3nt: TGTGCCAGCAGTTACTCGGAAGGGGGGGGAAACACCATATATTTT
d_gene: NA
v_gene: TRBV6-5
j_gene: TRBJ1-3
abundance: NA

CDR3aa: CASIPEGNNEQFF
CDR3nt: TGTGCCAGCATCCCTGAGGGAAACAATGAGCAGTTCTTC
d_gene: NA
v_gene: TRBV7-8
j_gene: TRBJ2-1
abundance: few

CDR3aa: CASSYVGSEQYF
CDR3nt: TGTGCCAGCAGTTACGTTGGGAGCGAGCAGTACTTC
d_gene: NA
v_gene: TRBV6-5
j_gene: TRBJ2-7
abundance: NA

CDR3aa: CASSSWTGGENGYTF
CDR3nt: TGCGCCAGCTCCTCCTGGACAGGTGGCGAGAATGGCTACACCTTC
d_gene: TRBD1
v_gene: TRBV5-1
j_gene: TRBJ1-2
abundance: NA

CDR3aa: CASSLSSGGSYEQYF
CDR3nt: TGTGCCAGCAGTTTATCATCCGGAGGGTCCTACGAGCAGTACTTC
d_gene: NA
v_gene: TRBV27
j_gene: TRBJ2-7
abundance: NA

CDR3aa: CASSLGATTGSSYEQYF
CDR3nt: TGTGCCAGCAGCTTGGGGGCCACGACAGGATCCTCCTACGAGCAGTACTTC
d_gene: NA
v_gene: TRBV5-6
j_gene: TRBJ2-7
abundance: NA

CDR3aa: CASRLLNTEAFF
CDR3nt: TGTGCCAGCCGCCTTTTGAACACTGAAGCTTTCTTT
d_gene: NA
v_gene: TRBV25-1
j_gene: TRBJ1-1
abundance: NA

CDR3aa: CASSRRVGGGNTDTQYF
CDR3nt: TGTGCCAGCAGCCGGAGGGTGGGCGGGGGTAACACAGATACGCAGTATTTT
d_gene: TRBD2
v_gene: TRBV7-2
j_gene: TRBJ2-3
abundance: NA

CDR3aa: CASSIGQQNTEAFF
CDR3nt: TGTGCCAGTAGTATTGGACAGCAGAACACTGAAGCTTTCTTT
d_gene: NA
v_gene: TRBV19
j_gene: TRBJ1-1
abundance: NA

CDR3aa: CASSMGGLNSPLHF
CDR3nt: TGTGCCAGTAGTATGGGGGGGCTCAATTCACCCCTCCACTTT
d_gene: NA
v_gene: TRBV19
j_gene: TRBJ1-6
abundance: NA

CDR3aa: CASSQDQGYEQYF
CDR3nt: TGCGCCAGCAGCCAAGATCAGGGATACGAGCAGTACTTC
d_gene: NA
v_gene: TRBV4-1
j_gene: TRBJ2-7
abundance: NA

CDR3aa: CASSLQSGDGYTF
CDR3nt: TGTGCCAGCAGTTTACAGTCAGGGGATGGCTACACCTTC
d_gene: NA
v_gene: TRBV27
j_gene: TRBJ1-2
abundance: medium-sized

CDR3aa: CASSYGWSAVADGYTF
CDR3nt: TGTGCCAGCAGTTACGGGTGGTCGGCAGTTGCTGATGGCTACACCTTC
d_gene: NA
v_gene: TRBV6-5
j_gene: TRBJ1-2
abundance: NA

CDR3aa: CASIIDGNSYEQYF
CDR3nt: TGTGCCAGCATCATCGACGGAAACTCCTACGAGCAGTACTTC
d_gene: NA
v_gene: TRBV5-8
j_gene: TRBJ2-7
abundance: few

CDR3aa: CASRSTYEQYF
CDR3nt: TGCGCCAGCAGATCCACCTACGAGCAGTACTTC
d_gene: NA
v_gene: TRBV4-1
j_gene: TRBJ2-7
abundance: NA

CDR3aa: CATRGDSYEQYF
CDR3nt: TGTGCCACCCGGGGGGACTCCTACGAGCAGTACTTC
d_gene: TRBD2
v_gene: TRBV10-3
j_gene: TRBJ2-7
abundance: few

CDR3aa: CASSPQGEGDYEQYF
CDR3nt: TGTGCCAGCAGCCCGCAGGGGGAAGGGGACTACGAGCAGTACTTC
d_gene: TRBD1
v_gene: TRBV13
j_gene: TRBJ2-7
abundance: NA

CDR3aa: CASSQDPRELNTEAFF
CDR3nt: TGTGCCAGCAGCCAAGACCCACGGGAGCTGAACACTGAAGCTTTCTTT
d_gene: NA
v_gene: TRBV14
j_gene: TRBJ1-1
abundance: NA

CDR3aa: CASSGTGGFYEQYF
CDR3nt: TGTGCCAGCAGTGGGACAGGGGGCTTCTACGAGCAGTACTTC
d_gene: TRBD1
v_gene: TRBV2
j_gene: TRBJ2-7
abundance: NA

CDR3aa: CASSLYGYEQYF
CDR3nt: TGTGCCAGCAGCTTGTATGGCTACGAGCAGTACTTC
d_gene: NA
v_gene: TRBV5-4
j_gene: TRBJ2-7
abundance: NA

CDR3aa: CASSYSIGEQETQYF
CDR3nt: TGTGCCAGCAGTTACTCGATAGGGGAGCAAGAGACCCAGTACTTC
d_gene: NA
v_gene: TRBV6-5
j_gene: TRBJ2-5
abundance: NA

CDR3aa: CASSQGDDRWGTEAFF
CDR3nt: TGCGCCAGCAGCCAAGGGGACGACAGGTGGGGGACTGAAGCTTTCTTT
d_gene: NA
v_gene: TRBV4-1
j_gene: TRBJ1-1
abundance: once

CDR3aa: CASSLEWSSLDYEQYF
CDR3nt: TGCGCCAGCAGCTTAGAATGGAGCAGTCTCGACTACGAGCAGTACTTC
d_gene: NA
v_gene: TRBV5-1
j_gene: TRBJ2-7
abundance: few

CDR3aa: CASSIDGGAIPYEQYF
CDR3nt: TGTGCCAGTAGTATAGACGGAGGGGCGATCCCCTACGAGCAGTACTTC
d_gene: NA
v_gene: TRBV19
j_gene: TRBJ2-7
abundance: NA

CDR3aa: CASCGGLENTEAFF
CDR3nt: TGTGCCAGCTGCGGGGGGCTTGAGAACACTGAAGCTTTCTTT
d_gene: NA
v_gene: TRBV27
j_gene: TRBJ1-1
abundance: once

CDR3aa: CASSLADFSGNTIYF
CDR3nt: TGTGCCAGCAGCTTAGCAGATTTCTCTGGAAACACCATATATTTT
d_gene: NA
v_gene: TRBV11-2
j_gene: TRBJ1-3
abundance: NA

CDR3aa: CASRGDTGGYTF
CDR3nt: TGTGCCAGCAGGGGTGATACTGGTGGCTACACCTTC
d_gene: NA
v_gene: TRBV6-6
j_gene: TRBJ1-2
abundance: NA

CDR3aa: CASSQEYSHNQPQHF
CDR3nt: TGCGCCAGCAGCCAAGAGTACAGCCACAATCAGCCCCAGCATTTT
d_gene: NA
v_gene: TRBV4-1
j_gene: TRBJ1-5
abundance: NA

CDR3aa: CASSDRISNQPQHF
CDR3nt: TGTGCCAGCTCCGATCGGATTAGCAATCAGCCCCAGCATTTT
d_gene: NA
v_gene: TRBV6-1
j_gene: TRBJ1-5
abundance: NA

CDR3aa: CASSFRGGYEQYF
CDR3nt: TGTGCCAGCAGTTTTCGAGGGGGCTACGAGCAGTACTTC
d_gene: NA
v_gene: TRBV27
j_gene: TRBJ2-7
abundance: NA

CDR3aa: CASSPTSGGAPSTDTQYF
CDR3nt: TGCGCCAGCAGCCCCACTAGCGGGGGGGCCCCGAGCACAGATACGCAGTATTTT
d_gene: TRBD2
v_gene: TRBV4-1
j_gene: TRBJ2-3
abundance: NA

CDR3aa: CASSVNDWEFNEQFF
CDR3nt: TGTGCCAGCAGCGTAAACGACTGGGAGTTCAATGAGCAGTTCTTC
d_gene: NA
v_gene: TRBV9
j_gene: TRBJ2-1
abundance: NA